Sequencing of this T cell receptor beta chain was carried out in a study of T cell changes during pregnancy in multiple sclerosis (dated by TCRdb to the late 2010s). Context from the whole study: The study looked at changes in the T cell repertoire across pregnancy in women with multiple sclerosis.

About this clone: The clone's antigen remains unknown. One base away there is no much larger clone; base qualities are not given.

V is pared back by 1 base and J by 7 bases, with 14 bases lying between the germline termini. The CDR3 sequence holds 15 residues, the cysteine and phenylalanine included. Just CDR3 DNA is preserved here, 45 bases in frame from base 1. CDR1 and CDR2 were assigned from the germline V gene as KGHSH and LQKENI. The library was produced with the immunoSEQ multiplex PCR assay. As stored in TCRdb, this immuneACCESS dataset retains in-frame rearrangements with V and J assigned. A fraction of the clones does not appear; measured against another copy, unresolved V genes explain less than half of the discrepancy, and the remainder lacks a known reason. The sample includes 26,000 or so clones, with roughly nine tenths observed a single time. The ten largest clones represent about 15% of the sample.

Sample: CD8+ T cells from peripheral blood mononuclear cells, taken in the second trimester of pregnancy. The source is a female donor with multiple sclerosis, enrolled in a pregnancy study. The chain was built from TRBV18 and TRBJ2-1; the D gene is possibly TRBD2, with 6 bases matching. The CDR3 protein: CASSPLTGEINEQFF. The nucleotide sequence reads as follows: TGTGCCAGCTCACCACTTACGGGAGAAATTAATGAGCAGTTCTTC.